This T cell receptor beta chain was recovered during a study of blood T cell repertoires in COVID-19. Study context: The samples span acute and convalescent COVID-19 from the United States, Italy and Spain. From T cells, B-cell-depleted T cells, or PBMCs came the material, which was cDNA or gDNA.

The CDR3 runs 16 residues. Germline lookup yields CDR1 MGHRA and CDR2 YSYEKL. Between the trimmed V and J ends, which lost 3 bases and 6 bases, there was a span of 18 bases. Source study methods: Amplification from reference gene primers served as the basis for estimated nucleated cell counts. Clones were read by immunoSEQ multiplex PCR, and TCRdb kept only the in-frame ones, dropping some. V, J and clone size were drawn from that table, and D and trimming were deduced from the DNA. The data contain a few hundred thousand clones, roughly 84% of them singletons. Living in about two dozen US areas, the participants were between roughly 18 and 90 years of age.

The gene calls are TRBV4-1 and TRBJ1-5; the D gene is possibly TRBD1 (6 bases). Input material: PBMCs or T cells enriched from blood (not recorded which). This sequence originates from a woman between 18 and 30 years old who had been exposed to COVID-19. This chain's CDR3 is CASSQPGQAVGQPQHF. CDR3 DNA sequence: TGCGCCAGCAGCCAGCCGGGACAAGCGGTAGGTCAGCCCCAGCATTTT.